This T cell receptor (beta chain) was recorded in a study of blood T cell repertoires in COVID-19. In germline, CDR1 is MDHEN, CDR2 SYDVKM. Between the trimmed V and J ends, which lost 3 bases and 0 bases, there was a span of 6 bases. The CDR3 is 14 amino acids. Authors' processing steps: Nucleated cell counts were estimated from reference gene primer amplification. Sequenced by immunoSEQ multiplex PCR; TCRdb stores in-frame clones only, minus some. V, J and clone size were drawn from that table, and D and trimming were deduced from the DNA. The data hold about 200,000 clones, with roughly 75% observed a single time.

The chain links TRBV28 to TRBJ1-5; D is unresolved. The sequenced sample consisted of peripheral blood. This sequence was found in a woman in her 70s with acute or convalescent COVID-19. As DNA, the CDR3 is TGTGCCAGCAGTTTTAGAAATAGCAATCAGCCCCAGCATTTT. Its translation: CASSFRNSNQPQHF.